This T cell receptor (beta chain) was observed in a study of blood T cell repertoires in COVID-19. Produced via immunoSEQ multiplex PCR; TCRdb's table is partial and in-frame only. The table shows about 200,000 clones, with roughly 90% occurring only once. This CDR3 contains 15 residues. Deletions cut 5 bases from V and 6 bases from J, with 18 bases between. From germline, CDR1 is MGHDK and CDR2 SYGVNS. Study members were between roughly 18 and 100 years old and lived in 20 to 30 US regions. The chain couples TRBV25-1 to TRBJ2-3; D possibly corresponds to TRBD1 (6 bases). This TCR came from a young woman who had recovered from COVID-19. The sequenced material came from PBMCs or T cells enriched from blood (not recorded which). In DNA form, the CDR3 reads TGTGCCAGCAGTCTACAACAGGGTCTGACTGATACGCAGTATTTT. This codes for CASSLQQGLTDTQYF.